Listed below are T cell receptor beta chains from one sample, sequenced in a study of cytomegalovirus exposure and HLA in healthy donors. TCRdb keeps only in-frame clones here, not all; method: immunoSEQ multiplex PCR. The repertoire has over 150,000 clones, 70% to 80% of them found once; the top ten carry roughly 7.1%. The sequenced sample consisted of PBMCs. These TCRs come from a man between 25 and 39 years old in good health and CMV-seropositive. Each CDR3 is given with its conserved first and last residue. A D gene is named only where the DNA matches it firmly. The size of a clone is reported for some rows only, either as once, few or many, or as a class for expanded clones.

D gene,J gene,V gene,clone size,CDR3 protein,CDR3 DNA
TRBD1,TRBJ1-4,TRBV9,-,CASSQGQGNEKLFF,TGTGCCAGCAGCCAGGGACAGGGTAATGAAAAACTGTTTTTT
-,TRBJ1-4,TRBV2,once,CASSEVPAGDNEKLFF,TGTGCCAGCAGTGAAGTCCCAGCGGGGGATAATGAAAAACTGTTTTTT
TRBD2,TRBJ2-5,TRBV2,-,CASSETGGETQYF,TGTGCCAGCAGTGAAACGGGGGGAGAGACCCAGTACTTC
TRBD2,TRBJ2-3,TRBV7-9,once,CASSTGTSPMVQYF,TGTGCCAGCAGCACCGGGACTAGCCCCATGGTGCAGTATTTT
-,TRBJ1-1,TRBV11-2,-,CASSPVTTLNTEAFF,TGTGCCAGCTCCCCGGTGACTACACTGAACACTGAAGCTTTCTTT
TRBD1,TRBJ2-1,TRBV10-3,-,CALRGTGGNEQFF,TGTGCCCTAAGGGGGACAGGGGGCAATGAGCAGTTCTTC
-,TRBJ2-7,TRBV18,-,CASSPLNRAGEQYF,TGTGCCAGCTCACCACTTAACAGGGCTGGCGAGCAGTACTTC
-,TRBJ1-1,TRBV9,once,CASSVGGGSTEAFF,TGTGCCAGCAGCGTAGGGGGAGGAAGCACTGAAGCTTTCTTT
TRBD2,TRBJ2-5,TRBV9,-,CASSVGSAGGLGETQYF,TGTGCCAGCAGCGTAGGGTCTGCGGGGGGGCTGGGTGAGACCCAGTACTTC
-,TRBJ1-2,TRBV11-2,-,CASSDPLGEGGYTF,TGTGCCAGCAGCGACCCACTGGGGGAGGGTGGCTACACCTTC
TRBD1,TRBJ1-5,TRBV7-9,-,CASSLSPTGFKDQPQHF,TGTGCCAGCAGCTTATCCCCGACAGGGTTTAAGGATCAGCCCCAGCATTTT
TRBD1,TRBJ1-4,TRBV5-1,few,CASSLGTGNEKLFF,TGCGCCAGCAGCTTGGGGACAGGGAATGAAAAACTGTTTTTT
TRBD2,TRBJ2-7,TRBV14,-,CASSPFGLAGDYEQYF,TGTGCCAGCAGCCCCTTCGGACTAGCGGGGGACTACGAGCAGTACTTC
-,TRBJ1-5,TRBV7-9,few,CASSLGGRGGINQPQHF,TGTGCCAGCAGCTTAGGTGGGAGGGGGGGAATCAATCAGCCCCAGCATTTT
-,TRBJ1-5,TRBV6-1,-,CASSEKLGRNQPQHF,TGTGCCAGCAGTGAAAAGCTGGGGAGAAATCAGCCCCAGCATTTT
-,TRBJ2-5,TRBV7-7,-,CASSRGQQETQYF,TGTGCTAGCAGCCGCGGACAGCAAGAGACCCAGTACTTC
TRBD1,TRBJ1-5,TRBV4-1,-,CASSQERGQGARQPQHF,TGCGCCAGCAGCCAAGAAAGAGGCCAGGGGGCAAGGCAGCCCCAGCATTTT
TRBD1,TRBJ2-2,TRBV29-1,-,CSVPNPRDSLTGELFF,TGCAGCGTCCCGAACCCTAGGGACAGCCTCACCGGGGAGCTGTTTTTT
-,TRBJ1-3,TRBV28,-,CASSLQNSGNTIYF,TGTGCCAGCAGTTTACAAAACTCTGGAAACACCATATATTTT
TRBD1,TRBJ2-5,TRBV7-3,-,CASSSQGTGQETQYF,TGTGCCAGCAGCTCACAGGGGACGGGCCAGGAGACCCAGTACTTC
-,TRBJ2-1,TRBV5-1,few,CASSLDSKKYNEQFF,TGCGCCAGCAGCTTGGACAGCAAGAAGTACAATGAGCAGTTCTTC
TRBD1,TRBJ1-2,TRBV11-1,medium-sized,CASSPSTGDFGYTF,TGTGCCAGCAGCCCCTCGACAGGGGATTTTGGCTACACCTTC
-,TRBJ2-5,TRBV11-3,few,CASSRQSEETQYF,TGTGCCAGCAGCCGCCAAAGCGAAGAGACCCAGTACTTC
-,TRBJ1-1,TRBV28,-,CASNFNRNTEAFF,TGTGCCAGCAACTTTAACAGAAACACTGAAGCTTTCTTT
TRBD2,TRBJ2-7,TRBV2,-,CASELAGGYEQYF,TGTGCCAGCGAACTAGCGGGAGGGTACGAGCAGTACTTC
-,TRBJ2-7,TRBV6-5,-,CASRAGGQGRYEQYF,TGTGCCAGCAGGGCCGGGGGGCAGGGTCGCTACGAGCAGTACTTC
-,TRBJ2-7,TRBV7-9,-,CASSPLDGDIYEQYF,TGTGCCAGCAGCCCCTTAGATGGGGACATCTACGAGCAGTACTTC
TRBD2,TRBJ2-7,TRBV4-2,few,CASSQDLDSGAYEQYF,TGTGCCAGCAGCCAAGATCTGGATAGCGGGGCCTACGAGCAGTACTTC
-,TRBJ2-7,TRBV28,-,CASSLWESSSYEQYF,TGTGCCAGCAGTTTATGGGAGTCTAGCTCCTACGAGCAGTACTTC
-,TRBJ1-1,TRBV10-3,-,CAIAREGTEAFF,TGTGCCATCGCTAGGGAGGGCACTGAAGCTTTCTTT
TRBD1,TRBJ1-2,TRBV18,-,CASSVDRGYGYTF,TGTGCCAGCTCAGTGGACAGGGGCTATGGCTACACCTTC
TRBD1,TRBJ2-5,TRBV7-9,-,CASSLRDRGFQETQYF,TGTGCCAGCAGCTTAAGGGACAGGGGGTTCCAAGAGACCCAGTACTTC
-,TRBJ1-2,TRBV29-1,-,CSVEEGRDYTF,TGCAGCGTTGAAGAGGGGCGGGACTACACCTTC
TRBD1,TRBJ1-2,TRBV28,-,CASRPDRGVGPIGGYTF,TGTGCCAGCAGACCTGACAGGGGAGTAGGACCTATAGGTGGCTACACCTTC
TRBD2,TRBJ2-1,TRBV4-3,-,CASSQQSGVNEQFF,TGCGCCAGCAGCCAGCAAAGCGGGGTCAATGAGCAGTTCTTC
-,TRBJ2-7,TRBV7-9,-,CASSLIQGEQYF,TGTGCCAGCAGCTTAATCCAGGGCGAGCAGTACTTC
TRBD1,TRBJ1-4,TRBV11-2,-,CASSFDRGGSEKLFF,TGTGCCAGCAGCTTCGACAGGGGAGGTAGTGAAAAACTGTTTTTT
-,TRBJ2-1,TRBV6-5,few,CASRREGLVHEQFF,TGTGCCAGCAGGCGAGAGGGCTTGGTCCATGAGCAGTTCTTC
-,TRBJ1-5,TRBV7-8,-,CASSPRAGEPDQPQHF,TGTGCCAGCAGCCCGCGAGCGGGAGAACCTGATCAGCCCCAGCATTTT
-,TRBJ1-1,TRBV7-9,-,CASWGGMNTEAFF,TGTGCCAGCTGGGGGGGCATGAACACTGAAGCTTTCTTT
TRBD1,TRBJ2-3,TRBV5-1,-,CASVTGGSSSTDTQYF,TGCGCCAGCGTTACAGGGGGGTCCTCTAGCACAGATACGCAGTATTTT
-,TRBJ2-5,TRBV12-5,few,CASGPWGVGTQYF,TGTGCTAGTGGCCCCTGGGGGGTAGGGACCCAGTACTTC